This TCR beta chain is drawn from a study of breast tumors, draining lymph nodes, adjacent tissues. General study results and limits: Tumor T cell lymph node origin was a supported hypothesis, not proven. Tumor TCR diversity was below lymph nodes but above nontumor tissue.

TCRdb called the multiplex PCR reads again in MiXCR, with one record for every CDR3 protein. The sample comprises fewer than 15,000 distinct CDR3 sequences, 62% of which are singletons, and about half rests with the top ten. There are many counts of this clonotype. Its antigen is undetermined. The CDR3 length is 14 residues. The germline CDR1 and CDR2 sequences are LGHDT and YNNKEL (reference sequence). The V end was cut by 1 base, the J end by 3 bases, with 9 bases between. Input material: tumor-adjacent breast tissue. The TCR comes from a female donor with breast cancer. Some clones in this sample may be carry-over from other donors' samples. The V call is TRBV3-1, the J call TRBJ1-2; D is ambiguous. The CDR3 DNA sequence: TGTGCCAGCAGCCAAGTGCCAGATGACTATGGCTACACCTTC. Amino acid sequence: CASSQVPDDYGYTF.